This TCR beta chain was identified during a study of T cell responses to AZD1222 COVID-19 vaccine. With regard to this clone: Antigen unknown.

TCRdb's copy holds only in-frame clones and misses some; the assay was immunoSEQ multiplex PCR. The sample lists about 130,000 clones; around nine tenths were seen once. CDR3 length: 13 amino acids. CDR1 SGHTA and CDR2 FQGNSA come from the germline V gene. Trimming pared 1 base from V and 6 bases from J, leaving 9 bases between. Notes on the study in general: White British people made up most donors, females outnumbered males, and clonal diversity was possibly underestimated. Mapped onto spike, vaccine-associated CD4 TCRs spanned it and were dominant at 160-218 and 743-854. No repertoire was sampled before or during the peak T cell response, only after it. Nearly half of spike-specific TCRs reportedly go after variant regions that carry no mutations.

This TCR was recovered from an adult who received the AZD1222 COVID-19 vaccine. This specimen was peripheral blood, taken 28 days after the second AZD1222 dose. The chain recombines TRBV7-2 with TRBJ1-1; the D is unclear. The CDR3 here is CASSLDGRAEAFF. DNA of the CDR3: TGTGCCAGCAGCTTAGATGGGCGCGCTGAAGCTTTCTTT.